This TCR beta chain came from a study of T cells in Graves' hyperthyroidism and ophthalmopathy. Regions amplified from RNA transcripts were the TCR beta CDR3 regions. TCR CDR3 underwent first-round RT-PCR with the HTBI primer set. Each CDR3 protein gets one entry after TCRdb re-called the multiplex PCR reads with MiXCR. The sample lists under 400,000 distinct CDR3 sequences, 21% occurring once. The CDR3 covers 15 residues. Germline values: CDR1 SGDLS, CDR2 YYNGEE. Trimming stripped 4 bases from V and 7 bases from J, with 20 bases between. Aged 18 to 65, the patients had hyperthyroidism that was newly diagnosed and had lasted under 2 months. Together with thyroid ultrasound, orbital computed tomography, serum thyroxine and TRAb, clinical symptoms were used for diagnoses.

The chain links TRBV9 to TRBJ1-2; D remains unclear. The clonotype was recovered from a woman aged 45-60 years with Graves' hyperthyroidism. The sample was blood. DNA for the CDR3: TGTGCCAGCAGCCAAGATGGGCAGCGGTACGGTGGCTACACCTTC. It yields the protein CASSQDGQRYGGYTF.